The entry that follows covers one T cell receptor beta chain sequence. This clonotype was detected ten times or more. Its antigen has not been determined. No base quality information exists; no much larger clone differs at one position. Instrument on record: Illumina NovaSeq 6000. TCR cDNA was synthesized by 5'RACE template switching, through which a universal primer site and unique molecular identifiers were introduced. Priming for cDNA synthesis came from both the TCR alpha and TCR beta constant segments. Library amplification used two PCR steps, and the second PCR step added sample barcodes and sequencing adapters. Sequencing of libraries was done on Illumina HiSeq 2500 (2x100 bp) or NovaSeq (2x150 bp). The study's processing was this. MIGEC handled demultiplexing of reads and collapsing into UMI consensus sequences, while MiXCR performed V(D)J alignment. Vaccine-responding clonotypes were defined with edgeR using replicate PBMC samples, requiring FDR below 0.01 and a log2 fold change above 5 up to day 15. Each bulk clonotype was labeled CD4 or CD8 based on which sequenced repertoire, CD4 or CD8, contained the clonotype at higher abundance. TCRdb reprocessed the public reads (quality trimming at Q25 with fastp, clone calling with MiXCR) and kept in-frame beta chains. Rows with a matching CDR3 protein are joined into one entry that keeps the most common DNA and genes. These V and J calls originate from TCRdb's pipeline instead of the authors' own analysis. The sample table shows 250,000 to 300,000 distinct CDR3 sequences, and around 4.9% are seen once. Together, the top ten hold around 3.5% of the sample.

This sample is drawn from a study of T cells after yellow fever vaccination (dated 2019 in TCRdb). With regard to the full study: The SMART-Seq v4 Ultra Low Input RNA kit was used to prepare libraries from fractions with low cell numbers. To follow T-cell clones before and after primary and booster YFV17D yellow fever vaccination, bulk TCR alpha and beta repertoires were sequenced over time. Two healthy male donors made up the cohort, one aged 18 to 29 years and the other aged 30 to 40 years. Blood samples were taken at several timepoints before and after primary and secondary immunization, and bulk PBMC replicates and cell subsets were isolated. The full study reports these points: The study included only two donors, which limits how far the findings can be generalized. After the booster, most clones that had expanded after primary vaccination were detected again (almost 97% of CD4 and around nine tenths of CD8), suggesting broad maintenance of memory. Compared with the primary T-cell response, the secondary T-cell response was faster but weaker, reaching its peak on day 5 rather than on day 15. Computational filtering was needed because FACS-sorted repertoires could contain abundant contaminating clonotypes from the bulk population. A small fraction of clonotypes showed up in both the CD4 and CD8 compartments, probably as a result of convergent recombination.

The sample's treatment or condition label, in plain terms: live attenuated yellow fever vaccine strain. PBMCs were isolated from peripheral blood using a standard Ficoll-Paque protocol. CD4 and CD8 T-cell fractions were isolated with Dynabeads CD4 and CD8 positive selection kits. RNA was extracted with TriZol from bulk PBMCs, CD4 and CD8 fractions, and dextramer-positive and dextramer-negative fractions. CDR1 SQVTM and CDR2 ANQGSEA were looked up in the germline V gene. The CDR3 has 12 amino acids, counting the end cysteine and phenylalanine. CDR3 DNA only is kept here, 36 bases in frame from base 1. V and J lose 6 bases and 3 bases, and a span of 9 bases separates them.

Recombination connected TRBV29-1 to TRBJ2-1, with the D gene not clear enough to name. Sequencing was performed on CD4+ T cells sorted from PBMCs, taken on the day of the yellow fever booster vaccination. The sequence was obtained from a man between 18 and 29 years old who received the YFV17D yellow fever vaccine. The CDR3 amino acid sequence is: CSVATSYNEQFF. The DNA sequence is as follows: TGCAGCGTCGCTACGAGCTACAATGAGCAGTTCTTC.